These T cell receptor beta chains were read from a single sample in a study of cytomegalovirus exposure and HLA in healthy donors. The data were produced by immunoSEQ multiplex PCR, yet TCRdb's version contains in-frame clones alone and is incomplete. Altogether 90,000 to 120,000 clones are present, 65% to 80% being singletons, with the ten largest covering 4.2%. The sample comprised PBMCs. The receptors shown here come from a male donor in good health and CMV-seronegative. Each CDR3 is given with its conserved first and last residue. Each record gives: D gene, clone size, J gene, V gene, CDR3 length, CDR3 DNA, CDR3 protein. The D gene is left open where the match is weak. Where a row states a size, it is once, few, many or the class of an expanded clone; other rows omit it.

d_call: -
clone_size: -
j_call: TRBJ1-3
v_call: TRBV28
cdr3_length: 12
cdr3_nt: TGTGCCAGCAGTTTTAGCGGAAACACCATATATTTT
cdr3_aa: CASSFSGNTIYF

d_call: -
clone_size: -
j_call: TRBJ2-7
v_call: TRBV15
cdr3_length: 15
cdr3_nt: TGTGCCACCAGCAGAGTTTTGCGGGATTTTTACGAGCAGTACTTC
cdr3_aa: CATSRVLRDFYEQYF

d_call: -
clone_size: -
j_call: TRBJ1-2
v_call: TRBV6-6
cdr3_length: 14
cdr3_nt: TGTGCCAGCAGTCTACAAGGAGGGCATCACGGCTACACCTTC
cdr3_aa: CASSLQGGHHGYTF

d_call: TRBD1
clone_size: -
j_call: TRBJ1-2
v_call: TRBV6-6
cdr3_length: 14
cdr3_nt: TGTGCCAGCAGATTTACCCAAACAGGGGGGGGCTACACCTTC
cdr3_aa: CASRFTQTGGGYTF

d_call: TRBD2
clone_size: -
j_call: TRBJ2-7
v_call: TRBV6-1
cdr3_length: 15
cdr3_nt: TGTGCCAGCAGTGAGGACACTAGCGGGAGTTACGAGCAGTACTTC
cdr3_aa: CASSEDTSGSYEQYF

d_call: TRBD2
clone_size: -
j_call: TRBJ2-3
v_call: TRBV6-4
cdr3_length: 15
cdr3_nt: TGTGCCAGCAGAGCAGTAGCGGGAGGACCAGATACGCAGTATTTT
cdr3_aa: CASRAVAGGPDTQYF

d_call: -
clone_size: -
j_call: TRBJ2-7
v_call: TRBV11-2
cdr3_length: 15
cdr3_nt: TGTGCCAGCAGCCCGCGGGGTAGCTACTCCTACGAGCAGTACTTC
cdr3_aa: CASSPRGSYSYEQYF

d_call: -
clone_size: -
j_call: TRBJ1-1
v_call: TRBV11-2
cdr3_length: 14
cdr3_nt: TGTGCCAGCAGCTCCTTGCGGTCCTACACTGAAGCTTTCTTT
cdr3_aa: CASSSLRSYTEAFF

d_call: TRBD1
clone_size: -
j_call: TRBJ1-5
v_call: TRBV27
cdr3_length: 18
cdr3_nt: TGTGCCAGCAGTTCCCTGAAACTCGCGACAGGGCTAAATCAGCCCCAGCATTTT
cdr3_aa: CASSSLKLATGLNQPQHF

d_call: TRBD1
clone_size: few
j_call: TRBJ1-4
v_call: TRBV28
cdr3_length: 14
cdr3_nt: TGTGCCAGCAGTTGGACAGGGAGAAATGAAAAACTGTTTTTT
cdr3_aa: CASSWTGRNEKLFF

d_call: TRBD1
clone_size: -
j_call: TRBJ2-7
v_call: TRBV9
cdr3_length: 15
cdr3_nt: TGTGCCAGCAGCGTAGGAGGGACAGGGGTCTACGAGCAGTACTTC
cdr3_aa: CASSVGGTGVYEQYF

d_call: -
clone_size: -
j_call: TRBJ2-7
v_call: TRBV27
cdr3_length: 13
cdr3_nt: TGTGCCAGCAATCGAAACGGGGACTACGAGCAGTACTTC
cdr3_aa: CASNRNGDYEQYF

d_call: -
clone_size: -
j_call: TRBJ2-1
v_call: TRBV5-6
cdr3_length: 15
cdr3_nt: TGTGCCAGCAGCATGGGGGCCGCGTTGGGTTATGAGCAGTTCTTC
cdr3_aa: CASSMGAALGYEQFF

d_call: -
clone_size: -
j_call: TRBJ1-6
v_call: TRBV7-8
cdr3_length: 17
cdr3_nt: TGTGCCAGCAGCTTTAGTGTATCAGCGGGGGTTAATTCACCCCTCCACTTT
cdr3_aa: CASSFSVSAGVNSPLHF

d_call: TRBD1
clone_size: few
j_call: TRBJ1-5
v_call: TRBV28
cdr3_length: 15
cdr3_nt: TGTGCCAGCAGTATGGGACAGGGGGCGATTCAGCCCCAGCATTTT
cdr3_aa: CASSMGQGAIQPQHF

d_call: TRBD2
clone_size: -
j_call: TRBJ2-1
v_call: TRBV7-9
cdr3_length: 14
cdr3_nt: TGTGCCAGCAGCTTAATCCTAGCGGGCGATGAGCAGTTCTTC
cdr3_aa: CASSLILAGDEQFF

d_call: TRBD2
clone_size: few
j_call: TRBJ2-1
v_call: TRBV5-4
cdr3_length: 17
cdr3_nt: TGTGCCAGCAGCAAACCCCCTAGCGGGGGGGCGGTGGATGAGCAGTTCTTC
cdr3_aa: CASSKPPSGGAVDEQFF

d_call: -
clone_size: -
j_call: TRBJ2-7
v_call: TRBV2
cdr3_length: 10
cdr3_nt: TGTGCCAGCAGAGCCTACGAGCAGTACTTC
cdr3_aa: CASRAYEQYF

d_call: -
clone_size: -
j_call: TRBJ1-4
v_call: TRBV5-1
cdr3_length: 13
cdr3_nt: TGCGCCAGCAGCTACGGGGCTAATGAAAAACTGTTTTTT
cdr3_aa: CASSYGANEKLFF

d_call: -
clone_size: -
j_call: TRBJ1-1
v_call: TRBV10-3
cdr3_length: 13
cdr3_nt: TGTGCCATCAGTGAAAGGGGGACCACTGAAGCTTTCTTT
cdr3_aa: CAISERGTTEAFF

d_call: -
clone_size: -
j_call: TRBJ2-7
v_call: TRBV9
cdr3_length: 15
cdr3_nt: TGTGCCAGCAGCGTATCTGACAGGCTCTGGTCCGAGCAGTACTTC
cdr3_aa: CASSVSDRLWSEQYF

d_call: -
clone_size: -
j_call: TRBJ2-7
v_call: TRBV7-2
cdr3_length: 19
cdr3_nt: TGTGCCAGCAGCTTAAATGTTGGGACTCGCCGCACTTTGATCTACGAGCAGTACTTC
cdr3_aa: CASSLNVGTRRTLIYEQYF